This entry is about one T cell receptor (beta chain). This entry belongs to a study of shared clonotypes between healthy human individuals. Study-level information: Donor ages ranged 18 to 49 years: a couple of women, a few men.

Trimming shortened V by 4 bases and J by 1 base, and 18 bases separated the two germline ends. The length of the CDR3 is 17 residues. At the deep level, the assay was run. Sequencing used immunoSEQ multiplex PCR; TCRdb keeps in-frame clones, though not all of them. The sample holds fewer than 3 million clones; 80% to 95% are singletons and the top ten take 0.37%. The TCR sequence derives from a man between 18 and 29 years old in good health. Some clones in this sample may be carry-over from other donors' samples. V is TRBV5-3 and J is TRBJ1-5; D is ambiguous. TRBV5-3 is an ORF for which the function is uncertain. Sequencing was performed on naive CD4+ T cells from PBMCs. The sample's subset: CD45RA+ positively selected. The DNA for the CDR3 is TGTGCCAGAAGCCCCGACGTCGGGGAAGGGAGCAATCAGCCCCAGCATTTT. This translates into CARSPDVGEGSNQPQHF.